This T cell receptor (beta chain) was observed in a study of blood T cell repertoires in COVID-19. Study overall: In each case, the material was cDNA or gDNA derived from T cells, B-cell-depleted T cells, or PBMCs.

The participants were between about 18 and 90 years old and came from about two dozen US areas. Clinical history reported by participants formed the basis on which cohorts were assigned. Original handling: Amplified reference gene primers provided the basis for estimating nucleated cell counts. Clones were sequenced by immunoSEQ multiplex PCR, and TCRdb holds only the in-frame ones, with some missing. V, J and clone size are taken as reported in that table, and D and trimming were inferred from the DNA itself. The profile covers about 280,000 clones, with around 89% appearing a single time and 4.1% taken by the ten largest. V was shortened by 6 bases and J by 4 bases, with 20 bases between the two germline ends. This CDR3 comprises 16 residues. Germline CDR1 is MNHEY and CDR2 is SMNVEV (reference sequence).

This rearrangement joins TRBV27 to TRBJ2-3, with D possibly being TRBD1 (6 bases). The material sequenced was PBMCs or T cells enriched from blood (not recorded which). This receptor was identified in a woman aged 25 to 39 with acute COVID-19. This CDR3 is CASSLLGQGLADTQYF. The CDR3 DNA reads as TGTGCCAGCAGCCTCCTAGGTCAGGGGCTTGCAGATACGCAGTATTTT.